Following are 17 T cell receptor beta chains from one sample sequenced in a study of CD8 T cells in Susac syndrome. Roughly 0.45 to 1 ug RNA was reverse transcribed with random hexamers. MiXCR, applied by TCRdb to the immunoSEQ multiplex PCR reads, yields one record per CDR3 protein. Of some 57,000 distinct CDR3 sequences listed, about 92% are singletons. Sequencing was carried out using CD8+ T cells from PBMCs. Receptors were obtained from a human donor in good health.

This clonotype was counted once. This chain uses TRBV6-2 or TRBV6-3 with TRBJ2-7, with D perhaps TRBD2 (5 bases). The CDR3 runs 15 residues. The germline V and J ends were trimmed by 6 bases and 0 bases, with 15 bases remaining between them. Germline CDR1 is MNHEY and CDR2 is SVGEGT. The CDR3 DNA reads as TGTGCCAGCAGCCTGCTGGGAGAAAACTCCTACGAGCAGTACTTC. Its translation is CASSLLGENSYEQYF.

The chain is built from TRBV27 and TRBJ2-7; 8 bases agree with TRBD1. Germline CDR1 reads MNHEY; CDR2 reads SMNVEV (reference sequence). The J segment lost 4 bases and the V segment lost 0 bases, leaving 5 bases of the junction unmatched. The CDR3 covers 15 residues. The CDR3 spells CASSLSAGGWYEQYF. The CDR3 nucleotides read TGTGCCAGCAGTTTATCGGCAGGGGGCTGGTACGAGCAGTACTTC.

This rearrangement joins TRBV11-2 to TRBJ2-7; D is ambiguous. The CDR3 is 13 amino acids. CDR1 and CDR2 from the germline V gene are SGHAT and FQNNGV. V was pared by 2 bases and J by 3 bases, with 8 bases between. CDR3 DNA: TGTGCCAGCAGCTTATCTAACAGCTACGAGCAGTACTTC. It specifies CASSLSNSYEQYF.

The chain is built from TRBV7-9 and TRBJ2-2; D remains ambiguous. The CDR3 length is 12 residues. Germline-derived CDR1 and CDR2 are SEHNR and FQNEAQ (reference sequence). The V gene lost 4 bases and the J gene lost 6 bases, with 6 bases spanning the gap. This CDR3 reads CASSSPPGELFF. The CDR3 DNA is TGTGCCAGCAGCTCGCCCCCCGGGGAGCTGTTTTTT.

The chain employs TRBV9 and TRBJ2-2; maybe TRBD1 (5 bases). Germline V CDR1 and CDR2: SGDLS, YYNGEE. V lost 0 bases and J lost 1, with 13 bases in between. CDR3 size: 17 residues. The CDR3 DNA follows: TGTGCCAGCAGCGTAGGACAGTTCCCCATGAACACCGGGGAGCTGTTTTTT. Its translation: CASSVGQFPMNTGELFF.

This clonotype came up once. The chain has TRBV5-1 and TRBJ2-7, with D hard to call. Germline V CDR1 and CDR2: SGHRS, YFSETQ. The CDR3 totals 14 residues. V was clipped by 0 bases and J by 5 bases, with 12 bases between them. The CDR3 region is CASSLEGGLDEQYF. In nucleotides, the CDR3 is TGCGCCAGCAGCTTGGAAGGTGGTCTGGACGAGCAGTACTTC.

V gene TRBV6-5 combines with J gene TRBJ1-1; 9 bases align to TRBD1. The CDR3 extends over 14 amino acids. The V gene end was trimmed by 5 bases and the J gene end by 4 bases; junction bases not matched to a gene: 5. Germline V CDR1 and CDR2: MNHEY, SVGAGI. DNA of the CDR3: TGTGCCAGCAGTACGGGGACAGGGATCACTGAAGCTTTCTTT. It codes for CASSTGTGITEAFF.

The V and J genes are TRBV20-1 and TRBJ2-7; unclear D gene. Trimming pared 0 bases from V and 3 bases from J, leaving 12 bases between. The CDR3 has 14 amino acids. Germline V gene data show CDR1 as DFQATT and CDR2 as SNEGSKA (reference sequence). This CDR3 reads CSARDPVLGYEQYF. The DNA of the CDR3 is TGCAGTGCTAGAGATCCCGTCCTGGGCTACGAGCAGTACTTC.

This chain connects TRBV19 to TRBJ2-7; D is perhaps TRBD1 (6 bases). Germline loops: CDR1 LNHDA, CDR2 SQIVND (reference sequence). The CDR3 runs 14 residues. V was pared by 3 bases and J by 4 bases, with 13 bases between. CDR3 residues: CASSMGAINYEQYF. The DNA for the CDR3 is TGTGCCAGTAGTATGGGGGCGATAAATTACGAGCAGTACTTC.

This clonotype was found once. The CDR3 DNA reads as TGCGCCAGCAGCTTGAACGGTCCCTACGAGCAGTACTTC. Amino acids: CASSLNGPYEQYF. The chain uses TRBV5-1 and TRBJ2-7; D is unclear. Between the trimmed V and J ends, which lost 1 base and 2 bases, there was a span of 7 bases. The CDR3 is 13 residues long. Germline loops: CDR1 SGHRS, CDR2 YFSETQ.

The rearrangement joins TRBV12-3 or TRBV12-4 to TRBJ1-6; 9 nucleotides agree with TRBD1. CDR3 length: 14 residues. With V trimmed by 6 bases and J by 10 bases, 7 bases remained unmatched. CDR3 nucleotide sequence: TGTGCCAGCAGAGACAGGGGGTCGGGCTCACCCCTCCACTTT. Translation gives CASRDRGSGSPLHF.

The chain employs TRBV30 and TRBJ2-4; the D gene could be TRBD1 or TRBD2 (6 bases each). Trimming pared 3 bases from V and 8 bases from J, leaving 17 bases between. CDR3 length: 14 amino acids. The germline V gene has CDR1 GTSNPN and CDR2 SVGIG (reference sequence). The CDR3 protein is CAWSRRGAEDIQYF. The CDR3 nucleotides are TGTGCCTGGAGCCGGAGGGGGGCTGAGGACATTCAGTACTTC. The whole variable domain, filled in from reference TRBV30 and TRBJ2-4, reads SQTIHQWPATLVQPVGSPLSLECTVEGTSNPNLYWYRQAAGRGLQLLFYSVGIGQISSEVPQNLSASRPQDRQFILSSKKLLLSDSGFYLCAWSRRGAEDIQYFGAGTRLSVL.

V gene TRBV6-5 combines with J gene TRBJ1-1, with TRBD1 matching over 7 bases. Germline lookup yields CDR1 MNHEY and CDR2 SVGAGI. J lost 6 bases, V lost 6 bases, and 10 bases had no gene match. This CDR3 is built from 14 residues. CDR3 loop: CASSLRDSESEAFF. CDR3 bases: TGTGCCAGCAGCCTCCGGGACAGCGAATCTGAAGCTTTCTTT.

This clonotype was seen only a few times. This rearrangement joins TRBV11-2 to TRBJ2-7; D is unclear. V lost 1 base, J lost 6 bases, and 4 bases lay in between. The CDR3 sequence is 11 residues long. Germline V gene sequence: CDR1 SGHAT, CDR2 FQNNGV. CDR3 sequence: CASSLAGEQYF. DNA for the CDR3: TGTGCCAGCAGCTTAGCAGGCGAGCAGTACTTC.

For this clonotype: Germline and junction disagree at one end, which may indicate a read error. The CDR3 protein is CSASGQGTNYGYNF. Written as DNA, the CDR3 is TGCAGTGCATCGGGACAGGGAACGAACTATGGCTACAACTTC. The chain links TRBV20-1 to TRBJ1-2; TRBD1 aligns across 9 bases. The CDR3 has 14 residues. The germline V gene encodes CDR1 DFQATT and CDR2 SNEGSKA (reference sequence).

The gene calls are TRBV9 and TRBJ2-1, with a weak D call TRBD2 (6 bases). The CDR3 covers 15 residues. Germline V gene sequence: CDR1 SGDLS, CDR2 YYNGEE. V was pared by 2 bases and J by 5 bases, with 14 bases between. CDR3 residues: CASSVDAGRNNEQFF. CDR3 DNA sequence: TGTGCCAGCAGCGTTGACGCGGGGAGGAACAATGAGCAGTTCTTC.

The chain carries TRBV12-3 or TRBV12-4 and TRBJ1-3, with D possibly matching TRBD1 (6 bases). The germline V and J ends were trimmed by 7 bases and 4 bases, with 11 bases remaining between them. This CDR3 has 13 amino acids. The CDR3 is CASTLGGGNTIYF. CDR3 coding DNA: TGTGCCAGCACTCTAGGGGGGGGAAACACCATATATTTT.